This TCR beta chain was observed in a study of T cell changes during pregnancy in multiple sclerosis. Clones were sequenced by immunoSEQ multiplex PCR, and TCRdb holds only the in-frame ones, with some missing. The table shows about 67,000 clones, with around 90% occurring only once. Germline CDR1 SNHLY, CDR2 FYNNEI. The CDR3 spans 16 residues. With V trimmed by 4 bases and J by 2 bases, 9 bases remained unmatched. This chain links TRBV2 with TRBJ2-3, with 7 bases identical to TRBD2. Material: peripheral blood, obtained after pregnancy. The sequence was obtained from a female donor with multiple sclerosis, enrolled in a pregnancy study. The CDR3 protein is CASSAEGAGLTDTQYF. DNA for the CDR3: TGTGCCAGCAGTGCCGAGGGAGCGGGACTCACAGATACGCAGTATTTT.